Below are 25 T cell receptor beta chains sequenced from a single sample in a study of shared clonotypes between healthy human individuals. The protocol was immunoSEQ multiplex PCR, while the TCRdb copy is restricted to in-frame clones and leaves out a portion. The table includes 700,000 to 950,000 clones, just over 95% detected once. Cells designated naive CD8 were CD45RO-negative and were positively selected for CCR7, with terminally differentiated effector memory CD45RA+ cells excluded. Sequenced input: naive CD8+ T cells sorted from blood. The receptors shown here come from a man between 25 and 39 years old in good health.

The chain employs TRBV15 and TRBJ2-1; 9 positions agree with TRBD2. V shed 0 bases and J 2 bases; nucleotides not matched to a gene: 5. The CDR3 is 17 residues long. Per germline, CDR1 LNHNV and CDR2 YYDKDF (reference sequence). The CDR3 here is CATSRDGLAGTYNEQFF. In DNA form, the CDR3 reads TGTGCCACCAGCAGAGATGGTCTAGCGGGAACCTACAATGAGCAGTTCTTC.

V usage is TRBV6-6 and J usage is TRBJ2-5; no reliable D call. Looked up from germline, CDR1 is MNHNY and CDR2 is SVGAGI (reference sequence). Trimming took off 6 bases at V and 5 bases at J, with 22 bases between the two ends. This CDR3 spans 16 amino acids. The CDR3, as DNA: TGTGCCAGCAGCACCTACTGGCGGAAAATTGGGGAGACCCAGTACTTC. It yields the protein CASSTYWRKIGETQYF.

This clone was counted a few times. Here the CDR3 DNA reads TGTGCCAGCAGTGACTCATTCCGGGAGTCGGGCAATGAGCAGTTCTTC. It translates to CASSDSFRESGNEQFF. The chain uses TRBV6-4 and TRBJ2-1; weak D call: TRBD2 (6 bases). With 0 bases removed from V and 6 bases from J, the gap between germline ends came to 15 bases. Germline CDR1 is MRHNA and CDR2 is SNTAGT. CDR3 length: 16 amino acids.

The V call is TRBV11-2, the J call TRBJ1-4, with unresolved D. With 6 bases removed from V and 7 bases from J, the gap between germline ends came to 15 bases. Germline V gene lookup returns CDR1 SGHAT and CDR2 FQNNGV. The length of the CDR3 is 14 residues. DNA of the CDR3: TGTGCCAGCAGTCTCCGCCCCTCTGTTGAAAAACTGTTTTTT. Protein product: CASSLRPSVEKLFF.

The J gene is TRBJ2-1, the V gene TRBV11-2; TRBD2 matches 10 bases. The CDR3 is made up of 17 amino acids. Per germline, CDR1 SGHAT and CDR2 FQNNGV. V lost 1 base, J lost 0 bases, and 3 bases stayed unmatched. This CDR3 is CASSLGASGSSYNEQFF. The DNA for the CDR3 is TGTGCCAGCAGCTTAGGGGCTAGCGGGAGCTCCTACAATGAGCAGTTCTTC. The full variable domain, with the rest looked up from reference TRBV11-2 and TRBJ2-1, is EAGVAQSPRYKIIEKRQSVAFWCNPISGHATLYWYQQILGQGPKLLIQFQNNGVVDDSQLPKDRFSAERLKGVDSTLKIQPAKLEDSAVYLCASSLGASGSSYNEQFFGPGTRLTVL.

The chain recombines TRBV6-6 with TRBJ2-7, with D perhaps matching TRBD2 (5 bases). With 5 bases removed from V and 9 bases from J, the gap between germline ends came to 11 bases. The germline gives CDR1 MNHNY, CDR2 SVGAGI (reference sequence). This CDR3 contains 11 residues. CDR3 loop: CASSNRGVQYF. CDR3 coding DNA: TGTGCCAGCAGTAACCGGGGTGTGCAGTACTTC.

The chain couples TRBV11-3 to TRBJ2-5; possible D gene TRBD1, 5 bases. The CDR3 is 15 residues long. The V end lost 2 bases, the J end lost 0 bases, and 10 bases lay between the germline ends. CDR1 SGHNT and CDR2 YENEEA come from the germline V gene. As DNA, the CDR3 is TGTGCCAGCAGCTTAAGGAACAGGAACCAAGAGACCCAGTACTTC. Its translation: CASSLRNRNQETQYF. Combining the CDR3 with reference TRBV11-3 and TRBJ2-5 gives the whole variable domain EAGVVQSPRYKIIEKKQPVAFWCNPISGHNTLYWYLQNLGQGPELLIRYENEEAVDDSQLPKDRFSAERLKGVDSTLKIQPAELGDSAVYLCASSLRNRNQETQYFGPGTRLLVL.

This clone was recorded a few times. The chain employs TRBV5-1 and TRBJ2-1, with unresolved D. The CDR3 covers 14 residues. Germline V gives CDR1 SGHRS, CDR2 YFSETQ. Trimming removed 0 bases at V and 6 bases at J, with 10 bases between. The CDR3, as DNA: TGCGCCAGCAGCTTGGAGGGCCAGATCAATGAGCAGTTCTTC. Its translation is CASSLEGQINEQFF.

On this clone: The same CDR3 arises from other DNA sequences in this sample as well. The J gene is TRBJ1-5, the V gene TRBV27; D unclear. Germline loops: CDR1 MNHEY, CDR2 SMNVEV (reference sequence). V lost 2 bases, J lost 2 bases, and 1 base lay in between. The length of the CDR3 is 12 residues. CDR3 in amino acids: CASSLRNQPQHF. The DNA for the CDR3 is TGTGCCAGCAGTTTACGCAATCAGCCCCAGCATTTT.

The V call is TRBV13, the J call TRBJ1-1; tentatively, D is TRBD1 (6 bases). Per the germline V gene, CDR1 is PRHDT and CDR2 is FYEKMQ (reference sequence). The CDR3 contains 15 residues. V lost 7 bases to trimming and J lost 0 bases, with 15 bases between them. CDR3 bases: TGTGCCAGCATCCTTGGGGGACATATGAACACTGAAGCTTTCTTT. Translation: CASILGGHMNTEAFF.

Note on this clone: The same CDR3 arises from other DNA sequences in this sample as well. This chain connects TRBV27 to TRBJ2-1, with TRBD2 matching 11 bases. The germline V gene has CDR1 MNHEY and CDR2 SMNVEV (reference sequence). V was pared by 3 bases and J by 6 bases, with 1 base of the junction left unmatched. The CDR3 is 14 amino acids. CDR3 region: CASSFGTSGNEQFF. As DNA, the CDR3 is TGTGCCAGCAGTTTCGGGACTAGCGGCAATGAGCAGTTCTTC.

The chain uses TRBV2 and TRBJ2-2; D gene ambiguous. V lost 10 bases and J 7 bases, leaving 10 bases between the germline ends. The CDR3 loop spans 11 amino acids. Germline V gene lookup returns CDR1 SNHLY and CDR2 FYNNEI. The CDR3, as DNA: TGTGCCATCCGGGTGGGCGGGGAGCTGTTTTTT. Encoded protein: CAIRVGGELFF.

This clone was found once. The rearrangement links TRBV11-2 to TRBJ1-4, with 8 bases aligning to TRBD1. Germline V gene lookup returns CDR1 SGHAT and CDR2 FQNNGV. CDR3 length: 18 amino acids. Trimming cost V 1 base and J 0 bases; bases outside gene matches: 7. This CDR3 reads CASSLGRTGTTTNEKLFF. As DNA, the CDR3 is TGTGCCAGCAGCTTAGGCAGGACAGGGACAACAACTAATGAAAAACTGTTTTTT. The full variable domain, with the rest looked up from reference TRBV11-2 and TRBJ1-4, is EAGVAQSPRYKIIEKRQSVAFWCNPISGHATLYWYQQILGQGPKLLIQFQNNGVVDDSQLPKDRFSAERLKGVDSTLKIQPAKLEDSAVYLCASSLGRTGTTTNEKLFFGSGTQLSVL.

The gene calls are TRBV4-1 and TRBJ1-5; D not certain. Trimming cost V 4 bases and J 0 bases, with 10 bases left between them. CDR3 size: 15 residues. Germline values: CDR1 MGHRA, CDR2 YSYEKL. CDR3 loop: CASSPQAISNQPQHF. The CDR3 DNA is TGCGCCAGCAGCCCCCAGGCGATTAGCAATCAGCCCCAGCATTTT.

This CDR3 is CASSPTGGRVQPQHF. CDR3 DNA sequence: TGTGCCAGCAGCCCAACTGGGGGCAGGGTTCAGCCCCAGCATTTT. This rearrangement joins TRBV7-9 to TRBJ1-5; D is perhaps TRBD1 (6 bases). CDR1 is SEHNR and CDR2 is FQNEAQ in the germline V gene (reference sequence). The V end was cut by 5 bases, the J end by 6 bases, with 17 bases between. The CDR3 extends over 15 amino acids.

This clone was picked up a small number of times. CDR3 coding DNA: TGCGCCAGCAGCTTGGGTATGGGGCTGAACACTGAAGCTTTCTTT. Its protein is CASSLGMGLNTEAFF. This chain connects TRBV5-1 to TRBJ1-1; D may be TRBD1 (5 bases). This CDR3 is built from 15 residues. Between the trimmed V and J ends, which lost 0 bases and 0 bases, there was a span of 9 bases. Germline V CDR1 and CDR2: SGHRS, YFSETQ.

This sequence joins TRBV19 and TRBJ1-1, with 7 bases matching TRBD1. Germline V gene lookup returns CDR1 LNHDA and CDR2 SQIVND (reference sequence). V shed 6 bases, J shed 4 bases, and the junction held 14 bases outside the gene matches. CDR3 length equals 16 residues. CDR3 DNA sequence: TGTGCCAGTAGCCCCGCTAACAGGGGTATTGGCACTGAAGCTTTCTTT. As protein: CASSPANRGIGTEAFF.

The chain joins TRBV11-2 to TRBJ2-7; D remains ambiguous. Germline V gene sequence: CDR1 SGHAT, CDR2 FQNNGV. V lost 5 bases, J lost 6 bases, and 14 bases lay in between. This CDR3 has 13 residues. Written as DNA, the CDR3 is TGTGCCAGCAGCCTTGACCCCGGTGGCGAGCAGTACTTC. Its protein is CASSLDPGGEQYF. Based on the CDR3 plus reference TRBV11-2 and TRBJ2-7, the full variable domain is EAGVAQSPRYKIIEKRQSVAFWCNPISGHATLYWYQQILGQGPKLLIQFQNNGVVDDSQLPKDRFSAERLKGVDSTLKIQPAKLEDSAVYLCASSLDPGGEQYFGPGTRLTVT.

The chain has TRBV7-9 and TRBJ2-2, with D possibly being TRBD2 (5 bases). Trimming shortened V by 1 base and J by 3 bases, and 15 bases separated the two germline ends. The germline V gene encodes CDR1 SEHNR and CDR2 FQNEAQ (reference sequence). The CDR3 contains 17 residues. The CDR3 sequence: CASSLVSLQRHTGELFF. The CDR3 nucleotides are TGTGCCAGCAGCTTAGTTAGTCTTCAGCGGCACACCGGGGAGCTGTTTTTT.

CDR3 loop: CASSPKTALNQPQHF. The CDR3, as DNA: TGTGCCAGCAGCCCTAAGACAGCTTTGAATCAGCCCCAGCATTTT. This rearrangement joins TRBV27 to TRBJ1-5; maybe TRBD1 (5 bases). The CDR3 is made up of 15 amino acids. Trimming cost V 6 bases and J 4 bases, with 16 bases left between them. Germline loops: CDR1 MNHEY, CDR2 SMNVEV (reference sequence).

The gene calls are TRBV5-1 and TRBJ2-4, with 7 bases aligning to TRBD1. Trimming cost V 6 bases and J 8 bases; bases outside gene matches: 8. The CDR3 has 13 residues. Germline values: CDR1 SGHRS, CDR2 YFSETQ. The CDR3 loop is CASNSDREDIQYF. The CDR3 nucleotides are TGCGCCAGCAACTCAGACAGGGAAGACATTCAGTACTTC.

This chain links TRBV7-9 with TRBJ2-3, with 8 bases aligning to TRBD1. V shed 5 bases, J shed 3 bases, and the junction held 13 bases outside the gene matches. Germline V gene sequence: CDR1 SEHNR, CDR2 FQNEAQ (reference sequence). This CDR3 contains 17 residues. CDR3 sequence reads: CASSHRPGQGGTDTQYF. Here the CDR3 DNA reads TGTGCCAGCAGCCACCGGCCCGGACAGGGAGGAACAGATACGCAGTATTTT.

In this sample, this clone turned up once. V usage is TRBV28 and J usage is TRBJ1-2; D is perhaps TRBD1 (5 bases). The CDR3 is 13 amino acids. V shed 7 bases and J shed 7 bases, with 16 bases lying between them. Germline-derived CDR1 and CDR2 are MDHEN and SYDVKM. The CDR3 sequence is CASIPGQGGGYTF. Written as DNA, the CDR3 is TGTGCCAGCATCCCGGGGCAGGGCGGTGGCTACACCTTC.

The chain joins TRBV14 to TRBJ2-2, with D unresolved. Germline V gene sequence: CDR1 SGHDN, CDR2 FVKESK. Trimming shortened V by 3 bases and J by 7 bases, and 6 bases separated the two germline ends. CDR3 length: 12 residues. This CDR3 is CASSHRIGELFF. CDR3 nucleotides: TGTGCCAGCAGCCACCGGATCGGGGAGCTGTTTTTT.

The chain couples TRBV10-3 to TRBJ2-3; 8 bases are shared with TRBD1. The CDR3 sequence is 21 residues long. V lost 6 bases and J lost 2; bases outside the gene matches: 25. Per the germline V gene, CDR1 is ENHRY and CDR2 is SYGVKD. The CDR3 nucleotides read TGTGCCATCAGCCCTATCGGGACAGGCATCCCTCTCTCCGAAAACACAGATACGCAGTATTTT. As protein: CAISPIGTGIPLSENTDTQYF.